The 30 T cell receptor beta chains listed next were all sequenced from one sample in a study of T cells in Graves' hyperthyroidism and ophthalmopathy. The investigators amplified TCR beta CDR3 regions from RNA transcripts. First-round RT-PCR of the TCR CDR3 relied on the HTBI primer set. One entry per CDR3 protein, called by TCRdb with MiXCR from the multiplex PCR reads. The data hold some 600,000 distinct CDR3 sequences, with about 43% observed a single time. Sample: peripheral blood or thyroid tissue (not recorded which). The receptor set was obtained from a woman under 30 with Graves' hyperthyroidism.

The CDR3 nucleotides are TGTGCCAGCAGCCACGGGACAGGGGGCGGTAACTATGGCTACACCTTC. This gives the protein CASSHGTGGGNYGYTF. This chain uses TRBV2 with TRBJ1-2, with 12 bases fitting TRBD1. Germline CDR1 and CDR2: SNHLY and FYNNEI. J was trimmed by 1 base and V by 6 bases; bases with no gene match: 6. The CDR3 is made up of 16 amino acids.

This clonotype was seen more than once but under ten times. The chain couples TRBV5-1 to TRBJ2-6; no reliable D call. Deletions cut 4 bases from V and 0 bases from J, with 8 bases between. Germline V CDR1 and CDR2: SGHRS, YFSETQ. There are 15 residues in the CDR3. CDR3 bases: TGCGCCAGCAGCCCCCCCGACTCTGGGGCCAACGTCCTGACTTTC. It yields the protein CASSPPDSGANVLTF.

In its sample, this clonotype was seen once. The rearrangement joins TRBV10-3 to TRBJ2-2, with 9 bases fitting TRBD1. J lost 13 bases, V lost 10 bases, and 4 bases had no gene match. Germline loops: CDR1 ENHRY, CDR2 SYGVKD. The CDR3 spans 10 residues. CDR3 coding DNA: TGTGCCACCGGACAGGGGAGGCTGTTTTTT. Its translation: CATGQGRLFF.

Written as DNA, the CDR3 is TGTGCCAGCAGTGGGGGACTATACACTGAAGCTTTCTTT. It specifies CASSGGLYTEAFF. J is TRBJ1-1 and V is TRBV2; weak D call: TRBD1 (5 bases). V lost 4 bases, J lost 3 bases, and 9 bases lay in between. The V gene's germline CDR1 is SNHLY and CDR2 FYNNEI. This CDR3 comprises 13 residues.

V and J are TRBV7-2 and TRBJ1-2, with unresolved D. V shed 5 bases and J shed 4 bases, with 14 bases lying between them. Germline assignment: CDR1 SGHTA and CDR2 FQGNSA. The CDR3 sequence is 14 residues long. The CDR3 nucleotides read TGTGCCAGCAGCCTCCGGGCAGCGGCCTATGGCTACACCTTC. It is translated as CASSLRAAAYGYTF.

This chain uses TRBV25-1 with TRBJ1-1, with 11 positions matching TRBD1. The CDR3 totals 13 residues. V shed 8 bases, J shed 5 bases, and the junction held 4 bases outside the gene matches. Germline CDR1 MGHDK, CDR2 SYGVNS. The CDR3 loop reads CASVGDRGTEAFF. DNA for the CDR3: TGTGCCAGCGTTGGGGACAGGGGGACTGAAGCTTTCTTT.

J is TRBJ1-2 and V is TRBV3-1; D uncertain. Trimming removed 0 bases from V and 0 bases from J, with 11 bases in between. The CDR3 is made up of 16 amino acids. Germline V lookup: CDR1 LGHDT, CDR2 YNNKEL (reference sequence). In nucleotides, the CDR3 is TGTGCCAGCAGCCAAGATCTTTACAGCTCTAACTATGGCTACACCTTC. This encodes CASSQDLYSSNYGYTF.

The genes are TRBV9 and TRBJ1-1; D unclear. V lost 6 bases to trimming and J lost 9 bases, with 12 bases between them. From germline, CDR1 is SGDLS and CDR2 YYNGEE. This CDR3 is 11 amino acids long. This CDR3 is CASTPGRKAFF. The CDR3 region has the DNA TGTGCCAGCACCCCCGGGAGAAAAGCTTTCTTT.

CDR3 loop: CASSSGLAGVSYEQYF. The DNA of the CDR3 is TGTGCCAGCAGTTCCGGACTAGCGGGAGTTTCCTACGAGCAGTACTTC. The chain joins TRBV6-5 to TRBJ2-7; TRBD2 agrees at 13 bases. V lost 4 bases to trimming and J lost 1 base; unmatched junction nucleotides: 4. Germline values: CDR1 MNHEY, CDR2 SVGAGI. The CDR3 runs 16 residues.

The chain has TRBV5-1 and TRBJ2-5; 7 bases agree with TRBD1. CDR1 SGHRS and CDR2 YFSETQ come from the germline V gene. The CDR3 length is 14 residues. The V and J ends lost 2 bases and 6 bases, in that order; junction bases with no gene match: 7. CDR3 in DNA: TGCGCCAGCAGCTTTGCCGACAGGGAACAGACCCAGTACTTC. Residues: CASSFADREQTQYF.

In this sample, this clonotype turned up once. The chain combines TRBV10-3 with TRBJ2-5; D ambiguous. Trimming took off 2 bases at V and 9 bases at J, with 10 bases between the two ends. This CDR3 is 12 amino acids long. Germline assignment: CDR1 ENHRY and CDR2 SYGVKD. CDR3: CAISEEGISQYF. The DNA of the CDR3 is TGTGCCATCAGTGAGGAAGGGATCTCCCAGTACTTC.

The chain is built from TRBV10-3 and TRBJ1-6; no definite D call. Between the trimmed V and J ends, which lost 2 bases and 7 bases, there was a span of 12 bases. The CDR3 contains 15 residues. Germline loops: CDR1 ENHRY, CDR2 SYGVKD. The CDR3 protein is CAISEGASSNSPLHF. The CDR3 DNA follows: TGTGCCATCAGTGAGGGTGCCAGCTCCAATTCACCCCTCCACTTT.

At least ten counts were recorded for this clonotype. This chain connects TRBV12-3 or TRBV12-4 to TRBJ2-2; the D is unclear. V lost 6 bases and J lost 7, with 21 bases in between. There are 16 residues in the CDR3. The CDR3 DNA is TGTGCCAGCAGCTCCCAGGTGGACGCGATGGTCGGGGAGCTGTTTTTT. It translates to CASSSQVDAMVGELFF.

The chain links TRBV20-1 to TRBJ1-2, with TRBD1 identical over 7 bases. V was pared by 3 bases and J by 0 bases, with 7 bases of the junction left unmatched. Germline values: CDR1 DFQATT, CDR2 SNEGSKA (reference sequence). This CDR3 spans 15 amino acids. CDR3 residues: CSARDNRGSNYGYTF. Here the CDR3 DNA reads TGCAGTGCTAGGGACAACAGGGGCTCTAACTATGGCTACACCTTC.

This clonotype was detected a few times. The chain couples TRBV29-1 to TRBJ1-5; perhaps TRBD1 as D (5 bases). This CDR3 contains 11 residues. V was pared by 8 bases and J by 11 bases, with 16 bases between. The germline V gene encodes CDR1 SQVTM and CDR2 ANQGSEA. The CDR3 DNA reads TGCAGCCATCCGGGGCCGGAGACCCAGCATTTT. It specifies CSHPGPETQHF.

The rearrangement joins TRBV19 to TRBJ2-5; no clear D. Deletions cut 5 bases from V and 5 bases from J, with 15 bases between. CDR3 length equals 14 residues. The V gene's germline CDR1 is LNHDA and CDR2 SQIVND (reference sequence). CDR3 sequence reads: CASSLPGPRETQYF. The CDR3 DNA is TGTGCCAGTAGTTTGCCAGGCCCACGGGAGACCCAGTACTTC.

The chain carries TRBV7-6 and TRBJ2-7; 7 nucleotides agree with TRBD1. This CDR3 has 14 residues. The junction had 9 bases not matched to a gene; V was cut back by 5 bases and J by 5 bases. Looked up from germline, CDR1 is SGHVS and CDR2 is FNYEAQ. The CDR3 DNA follows: TGTGCCAGCAGCAGGGGGCCGTCTGGACACGAGCAGTACTTC. Translation: CASSRGPSGHEQYF.

This clonotype was seen ten or more times. This rearrangement joins TRBV7-9 to TRBJ2-5; D not certain. This CDR3 has 11 residues. The ends were cut back, 8 bases at V and 4 bases at J, with 8 bases in the middle. Germline CDR1 is SEHNR and CDR2 is FQNEAQ (reference sequence). This chain's CDR3 is CASGNAETQYF. For the CDR3, the DNA is TGTGCCAGCGGGAATGCAGAGACCCAGTACTTC. The whole variable domain, remainder taken from reference TRBV7-9 and TRBJ2-5, is DTGVSQNPRHKITKRGQNVTFRCDPISEHNRLYWYRQTLGQGPEFLTYFQNEAQLEKSRLLSDRFSAERPKGSFSTLEIQRTEQGDSAMYLCASGNAETQYFGPGTRLLVL.

The rearrangement uses TRBV15 and TRBJ1-4; D not certain. The germline CDR1 and CDR2 sequences are LNHNV and YYDKDF (reference sequence). V dropped 3 bases and J dropped 2 bases, with 13 bases sitting between them. The CDR3 is 16 amino acids. CDR3 protein: CATSSWGRVTNEKLFF. The CDR3 region has the DNA TGTGCCACCAGCAGCTGGGGTCGGGTCACTAATGAAAAACTGTTTTTT.

This chain uses TRBV9 with TRBJ2-5, with 7 positions matching TRBD2. This CDR3 spans 15 amino acids. Germline V gives CDR1 SGDLS, CDR2 YYNGEE. J was trimmed by 9 bases and V by 4 bases; bases with no gene match: 15. DNA for the CDR3: TGTGCCAGCAGCTCCCAGGGAGGCGGTCGGGAGGCCCAGTACTTC. It encodes CASSSQGGGREAQYF.

This clonotype was detected ten times or more. The genes are TRBV2 and TRBJ1-6; D is perhaps TRBD1 (5 bases). Trimming shortened V by 6 bases and J by 5 bases, and 14 bases separated the two germline ends. The germline gives CDR1 SNHLY, CDR2 FYNNEI. CDR3 length equals 15 residues. The CDR3 nucleotides are TGTGCCAGCAGCCGTGGGCAGGGTAATAATTCACCCCTCCACTTT. Its protein is CASSRGQGNNSPLHF. Looking up the rest from reference TRBV2 and TRBJ1-6 gives the full variable domain: EPEVTQTPSHQVTQMGQEVILRCVPISNHLYFYWYRQILGQKVEFLVSFYNNEISEKSEIFDDQFSVERPDGSNFTLKIRSTKLEDSAMYFCASSRGQGNNSPLHFGNGTRLTVT.

This clonotype was detected many times. The V gene is TRBV14, the J gene TRBJ1-2; D not certain. The CDR3 has 14 residues. From germline, CDR1 is SGHDN and CDR2 FVKESK. Trimming took off 1 base at V and 8 bases at J, with 14 bases between the two ends. CDR3 sequence reads: CASSQVLGRDGYTF. DNA of the CDR3: TGTGCCAGCAGCCAAGTCCTAGGGCGCGACGGCTACACCTTC.

This clonotype was found many times. V is TRBV7-2 and J is TRBJ1-4; TRBD1 might be the D (6 bases). Per the germline V gene, CDR1 is SGHTA and CDR2 is FQGNSA. Trimming took off 7 bases at V and 3 bases at J, with 12 bases between the two ends. The CDR3 totals 14 residues. The CDR3 coding sequence is TGTGCCAGCACCAATCGACAGGCTAATGAAAAACTGTTTTTT. It yields the protein CASTNRQANEKLFF. Together with reference TRBV7-2 and TRBJ1-4, the CDR3 gives the full variable domain: GAGVSQSPSNKVTEKGKDVELRCDPISGHTALYWYRQSLGQGLEFLIYFQGNSAPDKSGLPSDRFSAERTGGSVSTLTIQRTQQEDSAVYLCASTNRQANEKLFFGSGTQLSVL.

The CDR3 is CASSLFGEGYTF. CDR3 nucleotides: TGCGCCAGCAGCTTGTTCGGGGAGGGATACACCTTC. V usage is TRBV5-1 and J usage is TRBJ1-2; no definite D call. The CDR3 has 12 amino acids. The germline V gene has CDR1 SGHRS and CDR2 YFSETQ. V was cut by 1 base and J by 11 bases, with 12 bases left in between.

This clonotype appeared a few times. The chain links TRBV10-3 to TRBJ1-6; a weak D match, TRBD1 (5 bases). The CDR3 consists of 16 residues. V was shortened by 10 bases and J by 8 bases, with 24 bases between the two germline ends. Germline V lookup: CDR1 ENHRY, CDR2 SYGVKD. The CDR3 region is CASSDAPGPADSPLHF. The CDR3 DNA sequence: TGTGCCAGCTCAGACGCGCCGGGACCGGCGGATTCACCCCTCCACTTT.

The chain combines TRBV10-3 with TRBJ2-6, with D maybe TRBD1 (6 bases). The CDR3 covers 15 residues. Trimming took off 5 bases at V and 1 base at J, with 9 bases between the two ends. The germline V gene has CDR1 ENHRY and CDR2 SYGVKD. CDR3 amino acids: CAISYGQSGANVLTF. The DNA for the CDR3 is TGTGCCATCAGTTACGGACAGTCTGGGGCCAACGTCCTGACTTTC.

This clonotype has a count of ten or more. This sequence joins TRBV24-1 and TRBJ1-3; no clear D. V was cut by 3 bases and J by 0 bases, with 8 bases left in between. The CDR3 runs 15 residues. Germline V gene sequence: CDR1 KGHDR, CDR2 SFDVKD. The CDR3 here is CATSDPLLSGNTIYF. The CDR3 nucleotides read TGTGCCACCAGTGATCCGCTACTCTCTGGAAACACCATATATTTT.

About this clonotype: The germline gene is not matched at one end of the junction; a read error may be the cause. The chain recombines TRBV10-3 with TRBJ2-7; D tentatively fits TRBD1 or TRBD2 (5 bases each). Germline V gene sequence: CDR1 ENHRY, CDR2 SYGVKD. There are 17 residues in the CDR3. CDR3 protein: CANSYSVTDLGGYEQYF. CDR3 DNA: TGTGCCAACAGTTACTCAGTGACAGACCTTGGAGGCTACGAGCAGTACTTC.

The CDR3 bases are TGTGCCACCAGCAGAGGGGGACAGTCCAATCAGCCCCAGCATTTT. Amino acids: CATSRGGQSNQPQHF. The V and J genes are TRBV15 and TRBJ1-5; 7 bases line up with TRBD1. This CDR3 is built from 15 residues. Germline lookup yields CDR1 LNHNV and CDR2 YYDKDF (reference sequence). After removal of 1 base from V and 3 bases from J, the junction contained 3 bases not matched to a gene.

The chain employs TRBV7-9 and TRBJ1-2; TRBD1 agrees at 8 bases. CDR3 size: 18 residues. Trimming cost V 5 bases and J 2 bases; bases outside gene matches: 16. Germline V gene sequence: CDR1 SEHNR, CDR2 FQNEAQ (reference sequence). CDR3 loop: CASSAIRTGTTSNYGYTF. Written as DNA, the CDR3 is TGTGCCAGCAGCGCTATCCGGACAGGGACCACTAGCAACTATGGCTACACCTTC. Combining the CDR3 with reference TRBV7-9 and TRBJ1-2 gives the whole variable domain DTGVSQNPRHKITKRGQNVTFRCDPISEHNRLYWYRQTLGQGPEFLTYFQNEAQLEKSRLLSDRFSAERPKGSFSTLEIQRTEQGDSAMYLCASSAIRTGTTSNYGYTFGSGTRLTVV.